This T cell receptor beta chain comes out of a study of blood T cell repertoires in COVID-19. Study-level background: The United States, Italy and Spain supplied acute and convalescent COVID-19 samples. PBMCs, B-cell-depleted T cells, or T cells were the source of the cDNA or gDNA that made up the material.

Grouping used clinical history reported by participants in a survey and questionnaire. The CDR3 covers 13 residues. Trimming left V 0 bases short and J 5 bases short, with 6 bases between. The germline V gene encodes CDR1 MGHRA and CDR2 YSYEKL. The protocol was immunoSEQ multiplex PCR, while the TCRdb copy is restricted to in-frame clones and leaves out a portion. This sample has about 210,000 clones, with approximately 80% found just once. The sample was PBMCs or T cells enriched from blood (not recorded which). This sequence originates from a man aged 25-45 years with acute COVID-19. V gene TRBV4-1 combines with J gene TRBJ2-3; D is unclear. This CDR3 reads CASSQDALDTQYF. In nucleotides, the CDR3 is TGCGCCAGCAGCCAAGATGCACTAGATACGCAGTATTTT.